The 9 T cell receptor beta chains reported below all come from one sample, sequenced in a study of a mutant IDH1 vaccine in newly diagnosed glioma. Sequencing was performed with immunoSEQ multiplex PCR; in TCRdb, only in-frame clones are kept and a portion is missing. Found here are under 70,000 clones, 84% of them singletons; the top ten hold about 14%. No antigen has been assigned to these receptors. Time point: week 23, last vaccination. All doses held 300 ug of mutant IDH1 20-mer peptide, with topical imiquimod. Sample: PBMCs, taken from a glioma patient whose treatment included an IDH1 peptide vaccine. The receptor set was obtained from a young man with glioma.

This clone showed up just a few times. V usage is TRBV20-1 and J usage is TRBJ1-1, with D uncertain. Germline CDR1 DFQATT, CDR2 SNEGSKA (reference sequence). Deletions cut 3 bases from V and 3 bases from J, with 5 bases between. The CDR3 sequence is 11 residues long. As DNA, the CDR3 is TGCAGTGCTAGGTCGGACACTGAAGCTTTCTTT. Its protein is CSARSDTEAFF.

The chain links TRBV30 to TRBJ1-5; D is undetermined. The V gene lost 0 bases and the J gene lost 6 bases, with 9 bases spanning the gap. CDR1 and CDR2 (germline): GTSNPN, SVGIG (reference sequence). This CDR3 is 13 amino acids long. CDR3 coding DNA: TGTGCCTGGAGTGTGGAGTTTAGTCAGCCCCAGCATTTT. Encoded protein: CAWSVEFSQPQHF.

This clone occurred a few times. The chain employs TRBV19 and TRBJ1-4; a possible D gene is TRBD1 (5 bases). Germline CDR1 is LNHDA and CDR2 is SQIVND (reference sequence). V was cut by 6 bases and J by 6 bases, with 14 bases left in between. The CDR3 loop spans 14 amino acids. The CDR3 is CASRGLGVDEKLFF. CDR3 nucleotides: TGTGCCAGTAGGGGACTGGGGGTGGATGAAAAACTGTTTTTT.

The CDR3, as DNA: TGTGCCAGCAGCTTAGGACAGTACACTGAAGCTTTCTTT. Encoded protein: CASSLGQYTEAFF. This sequence joins TRBV7-2 and TRBJ1-1, with D tentatively TRBD1 (5 bases). Germline assignment: CDR1 SGHTA and CDR2 FQGNSA. V was shortened by 1 base and J by 3 bases, with 6 bases between the two germline ends. This CDR3 has 13 residues. The whole variable domain, filled in from reference TRBV7-2 and TRBJ1-1, reads GAGVSQSPSNKVTEKGKDVELRCDPISGHTALYWYRQSLGQGLEFLIYFQGNSAPDKSGLPSDRFSAERTGGSVSTLTIQRTQQEDSAVYLCASSLGQYTEAFFGQGTRLTVV.

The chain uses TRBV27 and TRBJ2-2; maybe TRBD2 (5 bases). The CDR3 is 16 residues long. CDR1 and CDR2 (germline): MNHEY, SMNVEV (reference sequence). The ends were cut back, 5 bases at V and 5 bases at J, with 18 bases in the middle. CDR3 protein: CASSPSLELDTGELFF. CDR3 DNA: TGTGCCAGCAGTCCCTCACTAGAACTGGATACCGGGGAGCTGTTTTTT.

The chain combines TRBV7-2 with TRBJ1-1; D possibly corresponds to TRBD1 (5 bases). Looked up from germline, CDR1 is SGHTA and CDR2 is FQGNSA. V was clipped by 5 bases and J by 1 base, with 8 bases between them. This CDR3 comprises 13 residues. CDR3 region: CASSRGQNTEAFF. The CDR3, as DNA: TGTGCCAGCAGCCGTGGACAGAACACTGAAGCTTTCTTT.

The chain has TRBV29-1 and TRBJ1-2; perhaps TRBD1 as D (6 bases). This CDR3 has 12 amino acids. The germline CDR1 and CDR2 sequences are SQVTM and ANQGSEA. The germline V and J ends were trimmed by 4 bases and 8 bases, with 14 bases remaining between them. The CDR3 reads CSVGPGAGGYTF. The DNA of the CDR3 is TGCAGCGTTGGCCCAGGGGCGGGGGGCTACACCTTC. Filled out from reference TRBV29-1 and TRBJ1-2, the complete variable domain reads SAVISQKPSRDICQRGTSLTIQCQVDSQVTMMFWYRQQPGQSLTLIATANQGSEATYESGFVIDKFPISRPNLTFSTLTVSNMSPEDSSIYLCSVGPGAGGYTFGSGTRLTVV.

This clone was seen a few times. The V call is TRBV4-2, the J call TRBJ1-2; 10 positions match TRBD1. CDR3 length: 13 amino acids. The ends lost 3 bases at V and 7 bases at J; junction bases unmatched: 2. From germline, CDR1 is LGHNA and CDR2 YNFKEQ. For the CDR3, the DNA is TGTGCCAGCAGCCAGGGACAGGGGTTTGGCTACACCTTC. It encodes CASSQGQGFGYTF.

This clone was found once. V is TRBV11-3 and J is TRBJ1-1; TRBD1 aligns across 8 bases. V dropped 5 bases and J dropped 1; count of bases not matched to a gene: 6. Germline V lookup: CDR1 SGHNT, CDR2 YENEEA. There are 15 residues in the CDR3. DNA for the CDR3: TGTGCCAGCAGCGTTGGGGGGACAGGGAACACTGAAGCTTTCTTT. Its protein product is CASSVGGTGNTEAFF.